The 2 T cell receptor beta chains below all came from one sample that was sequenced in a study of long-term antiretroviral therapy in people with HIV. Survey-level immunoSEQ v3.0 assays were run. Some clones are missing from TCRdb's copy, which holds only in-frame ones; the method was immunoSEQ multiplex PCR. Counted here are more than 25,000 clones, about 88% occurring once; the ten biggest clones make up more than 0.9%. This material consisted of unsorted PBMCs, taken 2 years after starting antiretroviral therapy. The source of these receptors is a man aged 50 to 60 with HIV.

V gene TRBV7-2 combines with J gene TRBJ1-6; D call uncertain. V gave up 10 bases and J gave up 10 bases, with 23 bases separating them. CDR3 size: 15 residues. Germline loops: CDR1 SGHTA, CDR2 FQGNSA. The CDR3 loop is CATSLLAGTQSPLHF. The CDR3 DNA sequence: TGTGCCACAAGCCTGTTGGCGGGAACACAATCACCCCTCCACTTT.

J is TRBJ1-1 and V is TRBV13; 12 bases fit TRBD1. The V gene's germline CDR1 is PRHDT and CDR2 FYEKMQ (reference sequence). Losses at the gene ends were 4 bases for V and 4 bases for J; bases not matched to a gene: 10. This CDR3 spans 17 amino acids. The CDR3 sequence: CASSSRRDRGLGTEAFF. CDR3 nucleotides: TGTGCCAGCAGCTCGCGCCGGGACAGGGGGCTTGGCACTGAAGCTTTCTTT.